This is a list of T cell receptor beta chains from one sample in a study of regulatory T cells in long-lasting Graves disease. TCRdb redid the calling of the multiplex PCR reads with MiXCR, one entry per CDR3 protein. Of 420,000 or so distinct CDR3 sequences in the sample, about a sixth were seen once. In addition, the sample was reused for a study of T cells in Graves' hyperthyroidism and ophthalmopathy.

Material: peripheral blood mononuclear cells (PBMCs), obtained at new diagnosis, from a patient treated with antithyroid drugs. The source is a woman under 30 with Graves disease. Each CDR3 is given with its conserved first and last residue. Fields, in order: D gene, J gene, V gene, clone size, CDR3 length, CDR3 DNA, CDR3 protein. D genes are given only for firm matches. Some rows have no size entry. The others give once, few or many, or a class for an expanded clone.

>TRBD2|TRBJ2-1|TRBV5-8|many|14
TGTGCCAGCAGGGGGACTAGCGGTTACAATGAGCAGTTCTTC
CASRGTSGYNEQFF
>.|TRBJ2-1|TRBV5-1|many|15
TGCGCCAGCAGCTCGGACGGGACGGAGTACAATGAGCAGTTCTTC
CASSSDGTEYNEQFF
>.|TRBJ1-2|TRBV5-1|many|13
TGCGCCAGCAGCTTCGGTGTAACGTTTGGCTACACCTTC
CASSFGVTFGYTF
>.|TRBJ2-7|TRBV14|many|15
TGTGCCAGCAGCCAAGTGTCGGGGGTGGGCTACGAGCAGTACTTC
CASSQVSGVGYEQYF
>.|TRBJ2-1|TRBV3-1|.|12
TGTGCCAGCACCTCCACAGCGGGTGAGCAGTTCTTC
CASTSTAGEQFF
>.|TRBJ2-1|TRBV7-2|few|15
TGTGCCAGCAGCCCCCCGGGTAGGCCCTACAATGAGCAGTTCTTC
CASSPPGRPYNEQFF
>.|TRBJ2-3|TRBV6-5|.|13
TGTGCCAGCAGTTACTCGAAGACAGATACGCAGTATTTT
CASSYSKTDTQYF
>TRBD2|TRBJ2-1|TRBV4-1|few|16
TGCGCCAGCAGCCAAGATATGGGGCTAGCGGGCGATGAGCAGTTCTTC
CASSQDMGLAGDEQFF
>.|TRBJ2-6|TRBV14|.|14
TGTGCCAGCAGCCAAGATAGCGTGGCCAACGTCCTGACTTTC
CASSQDSVANVLTF
>TRBD2|TRBJ2-3|TRBV12-3/TRBV12-4|many|15
TGTGCCAGCAGGGCTAGCGGGAGGGTCCCAGATACGCAGTATTTT
CASRASGRVPDTQYF
>TRBD1|TRBJ1-3|TRBV9|.|14
TGTGCCAGCAGCGCAGGGACAGCTGGAAACACCATATATTTT
CASSAGTAGNTIYF
>.|TRBJ2-1|TRBV3-1|many|13
TGTGCCAGCAACCTCGGGATTTCCGGTGAGCAGTTCTTC
CASNLGISGEQFF
>.|TRBJ1-1|TRBV24-1|.|14
TGTGCCACCAGTGACCACGGATCGGCCACTGAAGCTTTCTTT
CATSDHGSATEAFF
>TRBD2|TRBJ2-7|TRBV12-3/TRBV12-4|many|14
TGTGCCAGCAGACGTAGCGGGAGTAGTTACGAGCAGTACTTC
CASRRSGSSYEQYF
>.|TRBJ1-2|TRBV19|once|13
TGTGCCAGTAGTATAGCTGGGAACTATGGCTACACCTTC
CASSIAGNYGYTF
>TRBD2|TRBJ2-3|TRBV12-3/TRBV12-4|many|14
TGTGCCAGCAGTCGCGGACTAGTAGAGGATACGCAGTATTTT
CASSRGLVEDTQYF
>.|TRBJ2-7|TRBV6-1|.|14
TGTGCCAGCAGCAAGTGGGACGGTACCTACGAGCAGTACTTC
CASSKWDGTYEQYF
>.|TRBJ1-4|TRBV30|many|13
TGTGCCTGGTCACAGAGGACAAATGAAAAACTGTTTTTT
CAWSQRTNEKLFF
>TRBD1|TRBJ2-1|TRBV5-6|.|13
TGTGCCAGCAGCTTGGAACAGGGGGCGCTTAAGTTCTTC
CASSLEQGALKFF
>TRBD1|TRBJ2-7|TRBV6-9|many|15
TGTGCCAGCAGTTACTCAGGGACAGTATCCTACGAGCAGTACTTC
CASSYSGTVSYEQYF
>TRBD2|TRBJ2-7|TRBV18|few|17
TGTGCCAGCTCACCGGGACAGGGGACTAGCGGGAGCTACGAGCAGTACTTC
CASSPGQGTSGSYEQYF
>TRBD2|TRBJ2-2|TRBV6-2/TRBV6-3|few|15
TGTGCCAGCAGCAGACTAGCGGCAAACACCGGGGAGCTGTTTTTT
CASSRLAANTGELFF
>.|TRBJ1-1|TRBV12-3/TRBV12-4|.|14
TGTGCCAGCATTACTAGGCCCGGGGGCCCTGAAGCTTTCTTT
CASITRPGGPEAFF
>.|TRBJ2-1|TRBV5-1|many|16
TGCGCCAGCAGCTTGGCTGGAGACACCATCTACAATGAGCAGTTCTTC
CASSLAGDTIYNEQFF
>.|TRBJ2-1|TRBV6-2/TRBV6-3|many|15
TGTGCCAGCAGCCTTGGACGGACCCTGTACAATGAGCAGTTCTTC
CASSLGRTLYNEQFF
>.|TRBJ2-2|TRBV20-1|.|17
TGCAGTGCTAGGGCCTTTTTAGCGGTAGCGAACACCGGGGAGCTGTTTTTT
CSARAFLAVANTGELFF
>.|TRBJ1-2|TRBV5-1|.|16
TGCGCCAGCAGCTTGGGCCTAGTTTTGGCCAACTATGGCTACACCTTC
CASSLGLVLANYGYTF
>TRBD2|TRBJ2-7|TRBV10-1|many|15
TGCGCCAGCAGTGAGAGTCTAGCGGGAGTTCGGGAGCAGTACTTC
CASSESLAGVREQYF
>TRBD1|TRBJ2-5|TRBV5-1|many|14
TGCGCCAGCAGCTCGGACAGGACGGGGGAGACCCAGTACTTC
CASSSDRTGETQYF
>TRBD2|TRBJ2-7|TRBV7-8|.|13
TGTGCCAGCCGGGAGGGTCTCCTAGGCGAGCAGTACTTC
CASREGLLGEQYF
>.|TRBJ2-1|TRBV18|many|16
TGTGCCAGCTCACCTGGACTCCTAAGTCCCTACAATGAGCAGTTCTTC
CASSPGLLSPYNEQFF
>.|TRBJ2-3|TRBV15|many|11
TGTGCCACCGGGGAACCAGGTACGCAGTATTTT
CATGEPGTQYF
>TRBD1|TRBJ1-6|TRBV19|.|16
TGTGCCAGTAGTACCAGGACAGGGTTCGGGGGATCACCCCTCCACTTT
CASSTRTGFGGSPLHF
>TRBD2|TRBJ2-5|TRBV19|.|16
TGTGCCAGTAGTCGAGGGCCTAGCGGCCCATGGGAGACCCAGTACTTC
CASSRGPSGPWETQYF
>.|TRBJ2-3|TRBV29-1|.|12
TGCAGCGTTTTCGGATCAGGGTTGCCGCAGTATTTT
CSVFGSGLPQYF
>TRBD2|TRBJ2-7|TRBV6-1|many|14
TGTGCCAGCAGACCAGCGGGAACCCTAAGCGAGCAGTACTTC
CASRPAGTLSEQYF
>.|TRBJ2-3|TRBV27|few|13
TGTGCCAGCGGATCGTACATCACAGATACGCAGTATTTT
CASGSYITDTQYF
>.|TRBJ2-3|TRBV20-1|many|13
TGCAGTGCTAGAGTCCCCGTCACAGATACGCAGTATTTT
CSARVPVTDTQYF
>TRBD1|TRBJ1-1|TRBV20-1|many|13
TGCAGTGCCTGGGACAGGATGAACACTGAAGCTTTCTTT
CSAWDRMNTEAFF
>.|TRBJ2-2|TRBV4-1|.|13
TGCGCCAGCAGCCCTACCCGCACCGGGGAGCTGTTTTTT
CASSPTRTGELFF
>TRBD2|TRBJ2-1|TRBV7-6|.|18
TGTGCCAGCAGCTTAGGGGCGGGGGGGGGTTTCTCCTACAATGAGCAGTTCTTC
CASSLGAGGGFSYNEQFF
>.|TRBJ2-7|TRBV6-1|few|13
TGTGCCAGCATCGACAGGTATACCTACGAGCAGTACTTC
CASIDRYTYEQYF
>TRBD1|TRBJ1-2|TRBV11-2|many|14
TGTGCCAGCAGCCCACAGACAGGGAACTATGGCTACACCTTC
CASSPQTGNYGYTF
>.|TRBJ2-1|TRBV3-1|many|16
TGTGCCAGCAGCCAAGATCCGCAGGCCACCTACAATGAGCAGTTCTTC
CASSQDPQATYNEQFF
>.|TRBJ1-2|TRBV7-2|many|13
TGTGCCAGCAGCCCGGACAATAACTATGGCTACACCTTC
CASSPDNNYGYTF